A single TCR beta chain is shown here with its context. Per the original data handling: Amplification from reference gene primers served as the basis for estimated nucleated cell counts. Libraries were prepared by immunoSEQ multiplex PCR; TCRdb keeps only in-frame clonotypes and omits some of them. D and trimming were read from the DNA, whereas the V and J calls and clone size are those reported in that table. This table holds some 350,000 clones, about 87% found once. The sample is drawn from a study of blood T cell repertoires in COVID-19. As for the study in general: The cDNA or gDNA used as material had been derived from T cells, B-cell-depleted T cells, or PBMCs.

Germline V gene data show CDR1 as SGHRS and CDR2 as YFSETQ. Germline trimming cut 2 bases from V and 3 bases from J; bases unmatched to any gene: 5. The length of the CDR3 is 15 residues. The TCR comes from a human donor in a cohort sampled during active COVID-19. Sequenced: peripheral blood. This chain links TRBV5-1 with TRBJ2-3; 8 nucleotides match TRBD2. The CDR3 is CASSFAGLGTDTQYF. The CDR3 DNA sequence: TGCGCCAGCAGCTTCGCGGGACTAGGAACAGATACGCAGTATTTT.